This T cell receptor (beta chain) was profiled in a study of tumor and adjacent non-tumor tissue in lung cancer. Overall study: Stage I to III disease affected 10 men and roughly 5 women aged roughly 30 to 76. Each sample yielded approximately 4.2 million productive TCRbeta reads on average. General study results and limits: Tumor repertoires had a smaller top 100 clone share than normal lung.

CDR1 is SGHRS, CDR2 YFSETQ, per germline. The CDR3 covers 12 residues. V lost 6 bases to trimming and J lost 5 bases, with 11 bases between them. Of note for this clonotype: Its target is not known. The conserved phenylalanine or tryptophan normally closing the CDR3 is absent here, so this likely arose from a read error.

RNA was extracted from bulk tissue without any cell sorting. The normal lung tissue was taken more than 3 cm from the tumor edge. Three rounds of nested PCR, following a modified ARM-PCR protocol, produced the TCRbeta library. Using its own MiXCR run on the multiplex PCR reads, TCRdb lists one record per CDR3 protein. Among 48,000 or so distinct CDR3 sequences listed, around 59% were seen once. This chain uses TRBV5-1 with TRBJ2-5; D not certain. The sequenced material came from distant non-tumor lung tissue. The TCR originated in a woman in her sixties or seventies with non-small cell lung cancer. For the CDR3, the DNA is TGCGCCAGCAATGCGGATCTTGAGACCCAGTACTCC. Translated: CASNADLETQYS.